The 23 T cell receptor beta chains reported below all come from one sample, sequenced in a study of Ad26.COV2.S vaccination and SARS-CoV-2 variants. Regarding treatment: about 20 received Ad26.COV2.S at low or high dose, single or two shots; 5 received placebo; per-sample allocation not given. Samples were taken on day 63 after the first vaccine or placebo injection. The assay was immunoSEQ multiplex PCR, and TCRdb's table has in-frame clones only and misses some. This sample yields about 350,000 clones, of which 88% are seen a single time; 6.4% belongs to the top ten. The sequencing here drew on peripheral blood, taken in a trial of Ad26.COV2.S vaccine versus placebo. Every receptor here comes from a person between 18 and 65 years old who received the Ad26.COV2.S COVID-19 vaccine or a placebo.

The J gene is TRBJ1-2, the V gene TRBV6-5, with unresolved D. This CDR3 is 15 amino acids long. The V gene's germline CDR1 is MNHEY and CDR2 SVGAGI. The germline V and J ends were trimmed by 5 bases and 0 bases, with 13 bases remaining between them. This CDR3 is CASSKYPGTNYGYTF. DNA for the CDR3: TGTGCCAGCAGTAAATACCCCGGGACTAACTATGGCTACACCTTC.

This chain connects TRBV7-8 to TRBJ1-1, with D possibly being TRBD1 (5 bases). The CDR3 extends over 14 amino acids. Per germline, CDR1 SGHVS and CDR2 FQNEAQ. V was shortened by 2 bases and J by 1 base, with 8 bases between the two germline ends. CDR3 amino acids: CASSLPGPNTEAFF. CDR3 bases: TGTGCCAGCAGCTTACCGGGACCGAACACTGAAGCTTTCTTT.

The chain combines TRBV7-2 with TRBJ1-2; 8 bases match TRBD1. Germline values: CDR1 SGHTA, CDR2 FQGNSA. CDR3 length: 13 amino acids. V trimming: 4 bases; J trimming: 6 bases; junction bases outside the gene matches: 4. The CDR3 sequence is CASSWDRRNGYTF. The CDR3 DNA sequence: TGTGCCAGCAGCTGGGACAGGCGGAATGGCTACACCTTC.

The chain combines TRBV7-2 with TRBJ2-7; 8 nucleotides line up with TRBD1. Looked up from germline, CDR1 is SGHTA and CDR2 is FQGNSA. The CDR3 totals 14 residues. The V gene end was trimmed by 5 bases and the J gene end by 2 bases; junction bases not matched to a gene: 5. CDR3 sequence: CASSPKTGAYEQYF. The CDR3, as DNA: TGTGCCAGCAGCCCGAAGACAGGGGCCTACGAGCAGTACTTC. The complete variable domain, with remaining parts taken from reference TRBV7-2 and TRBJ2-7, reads GAGVSQSPSNKVTEKGKDVELRCDPISGHTALYWYRQSLGQGLEFLIYFQGNSAPDKSGLPSDRFSAERTGGSVSTLTIQRTQQEDSAVYLCASSPKTGAYEQYFGPGTRLTVT.

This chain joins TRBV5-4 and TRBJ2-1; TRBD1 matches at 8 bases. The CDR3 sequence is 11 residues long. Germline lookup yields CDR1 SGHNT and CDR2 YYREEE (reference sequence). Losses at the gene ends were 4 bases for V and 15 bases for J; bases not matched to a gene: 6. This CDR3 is CASSRRGLLFF. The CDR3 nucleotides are TGTGCCAGCAGCCGCAGGGGGCTCCTGTTCTTC.

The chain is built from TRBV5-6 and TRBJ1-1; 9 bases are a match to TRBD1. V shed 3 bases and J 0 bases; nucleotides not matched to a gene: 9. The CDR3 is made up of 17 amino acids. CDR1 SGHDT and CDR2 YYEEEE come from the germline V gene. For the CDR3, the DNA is TGTGCCAGCAGCTCTCCGGACAGGGGTTTGGTGAACACTGAAGCTTTCTTT. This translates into CASSSPDRGLVNTEAFF.

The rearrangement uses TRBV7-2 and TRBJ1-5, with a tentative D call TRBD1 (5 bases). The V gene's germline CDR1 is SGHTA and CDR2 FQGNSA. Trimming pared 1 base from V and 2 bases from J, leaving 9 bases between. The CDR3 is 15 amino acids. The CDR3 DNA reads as TGTGCCAGCAGCTTAGTGGGGGTAGGCAATCAGCCCCAGCATTTT. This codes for CASSLVGVGNQPQHF.

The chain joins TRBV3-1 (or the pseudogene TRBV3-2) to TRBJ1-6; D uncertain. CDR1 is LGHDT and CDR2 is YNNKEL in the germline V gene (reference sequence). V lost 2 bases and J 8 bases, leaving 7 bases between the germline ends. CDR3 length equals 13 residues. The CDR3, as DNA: TGTGCCAGCAGCCAAAATGGGGATTCACCCCTCCACTTT. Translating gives CASSQNGDSPLHF.

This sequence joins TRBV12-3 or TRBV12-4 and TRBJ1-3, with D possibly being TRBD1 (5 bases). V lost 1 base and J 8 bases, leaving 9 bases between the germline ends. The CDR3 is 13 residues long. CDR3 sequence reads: CASSLGGTDTIYF. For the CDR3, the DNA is TGTGCCAGCAGTTTAGGGGGGACGGACACCATATATTTT.

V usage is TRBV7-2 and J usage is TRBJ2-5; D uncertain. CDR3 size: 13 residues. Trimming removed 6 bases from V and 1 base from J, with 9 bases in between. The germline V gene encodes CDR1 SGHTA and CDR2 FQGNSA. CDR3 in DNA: TGTGCCAGCAGTACCCCCCTCCAAGAGACCCAGTACTTC. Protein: CASSTPLQETQYF. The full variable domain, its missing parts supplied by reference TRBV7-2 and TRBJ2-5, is GAGVSQSPSNKVTEKGKDVELRCDPISGHTALYWYRQSLGQGLEFLIYFQGNSAPDKSGLPSDRFSAERTGGSVSTLTIQRTQQEDSAVYLCASSTPLQETQYFGPGTRLLVL.

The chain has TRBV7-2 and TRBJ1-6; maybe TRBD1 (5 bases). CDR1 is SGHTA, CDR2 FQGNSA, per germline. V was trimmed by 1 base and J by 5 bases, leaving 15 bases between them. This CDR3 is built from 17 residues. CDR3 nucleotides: TGTGCCAGCAGCTTAGTGTTCACAGGTCCTAATAATTCACCCCTCCACTTT. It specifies CASSLVFTGPNNSPLHF.

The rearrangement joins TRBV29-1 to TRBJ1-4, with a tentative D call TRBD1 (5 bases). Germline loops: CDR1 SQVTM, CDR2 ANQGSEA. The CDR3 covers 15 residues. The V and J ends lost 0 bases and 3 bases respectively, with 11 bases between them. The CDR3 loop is CSVEDLGAANEKLFF. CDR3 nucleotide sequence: TGCAGCGTTGAAGATCTAGGGGCGGCTAATGAAAAACTGTTTTTT.

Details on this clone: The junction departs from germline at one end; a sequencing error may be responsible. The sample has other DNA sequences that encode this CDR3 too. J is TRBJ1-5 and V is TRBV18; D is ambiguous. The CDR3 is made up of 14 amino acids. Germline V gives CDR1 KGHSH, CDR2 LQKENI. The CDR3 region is CASSPDFRGQPQHF. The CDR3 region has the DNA TGTGCCAGTTCACCGGATTTCAGAGGTCAGCCCCAGCATTTT.

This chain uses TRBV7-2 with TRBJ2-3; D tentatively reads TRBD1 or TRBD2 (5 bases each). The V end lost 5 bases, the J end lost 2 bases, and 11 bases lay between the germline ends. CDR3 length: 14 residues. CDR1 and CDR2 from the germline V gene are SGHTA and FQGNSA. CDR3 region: CASSMGPYTDTQYF. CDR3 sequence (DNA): TGTGCCAGCAGCATGGGACCCTACACAGATACGCAGTATTTT.

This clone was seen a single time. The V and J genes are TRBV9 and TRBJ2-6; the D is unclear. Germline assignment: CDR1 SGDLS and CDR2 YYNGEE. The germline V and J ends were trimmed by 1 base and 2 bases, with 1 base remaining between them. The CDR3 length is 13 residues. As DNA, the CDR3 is TGTGCCAGCAGCGTACCTGGGGCCAACGTCCTGACTTTC. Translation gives CASSVPGANVLTF.

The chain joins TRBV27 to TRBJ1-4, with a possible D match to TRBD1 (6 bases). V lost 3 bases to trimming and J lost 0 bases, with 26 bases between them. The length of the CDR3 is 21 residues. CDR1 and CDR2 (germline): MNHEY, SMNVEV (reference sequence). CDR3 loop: CASSFRQGLPGAPTTNEKLFF. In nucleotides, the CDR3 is TGTGCCAGCAGTTTTCGGCAGGGGCTCCCGGGGGCCCCGACAACTAATGAAAAACTGTTTTTT.

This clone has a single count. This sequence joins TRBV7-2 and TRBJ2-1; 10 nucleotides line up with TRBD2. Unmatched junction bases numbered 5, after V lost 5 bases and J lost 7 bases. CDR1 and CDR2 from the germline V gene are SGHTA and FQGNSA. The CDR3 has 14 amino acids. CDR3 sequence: CASSHGLAENEQFF. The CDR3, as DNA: TGTGCCAGCAGCCACGGACTAGCGGAAAATGAGCAGTTCTTC.

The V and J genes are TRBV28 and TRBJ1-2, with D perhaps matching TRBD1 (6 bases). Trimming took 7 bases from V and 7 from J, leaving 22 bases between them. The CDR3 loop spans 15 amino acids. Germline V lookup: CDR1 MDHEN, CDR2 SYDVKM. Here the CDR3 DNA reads TGTGCCAGCAACTGGGGGGGTCCCCAGACAGGTGGCTACACCTTC. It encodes CASNWGGPQTGGYTF.

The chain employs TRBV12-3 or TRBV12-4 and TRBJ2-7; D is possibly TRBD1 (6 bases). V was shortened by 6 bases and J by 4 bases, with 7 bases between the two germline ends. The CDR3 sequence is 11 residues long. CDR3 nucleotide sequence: TGTGCCAGCAGCGACAGGTACGAGCAGTACTTC. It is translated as CASSDRYEQYF.

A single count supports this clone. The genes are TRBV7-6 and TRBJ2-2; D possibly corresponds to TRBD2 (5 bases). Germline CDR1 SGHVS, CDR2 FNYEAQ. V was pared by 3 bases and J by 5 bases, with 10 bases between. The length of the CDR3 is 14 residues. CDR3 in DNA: TGTGCCAGCAGCTTGACGAGGAGGACCGGGGAGCTGTTTTTT. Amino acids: CASSLTRRTGELFF.

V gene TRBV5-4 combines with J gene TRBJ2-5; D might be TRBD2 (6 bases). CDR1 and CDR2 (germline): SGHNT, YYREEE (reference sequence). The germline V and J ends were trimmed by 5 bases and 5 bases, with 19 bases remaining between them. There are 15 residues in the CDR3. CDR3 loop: CASSTAGRMMETQYF. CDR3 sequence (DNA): TGTGCCAGCAGTACCGCGGGACGGATGATGGAGACCCAGTACTTC.

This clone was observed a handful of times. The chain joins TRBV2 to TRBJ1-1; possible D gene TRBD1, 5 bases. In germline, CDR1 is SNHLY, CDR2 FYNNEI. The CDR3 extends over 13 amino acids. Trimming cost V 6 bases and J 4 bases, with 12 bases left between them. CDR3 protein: CASRDTISTEAFF. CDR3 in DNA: TGTGCCAGCAGGGACACAATCTCCACTGAAGCTTTCTTT.

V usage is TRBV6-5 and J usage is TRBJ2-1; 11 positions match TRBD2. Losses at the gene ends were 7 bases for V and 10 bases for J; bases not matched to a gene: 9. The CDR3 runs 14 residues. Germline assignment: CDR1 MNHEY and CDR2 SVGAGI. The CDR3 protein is CASTNSGGASEQFF. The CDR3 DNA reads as TGTGCCAGCACCAATAGCGGGGGGGCCTCCGAGCAGTTCTTC.